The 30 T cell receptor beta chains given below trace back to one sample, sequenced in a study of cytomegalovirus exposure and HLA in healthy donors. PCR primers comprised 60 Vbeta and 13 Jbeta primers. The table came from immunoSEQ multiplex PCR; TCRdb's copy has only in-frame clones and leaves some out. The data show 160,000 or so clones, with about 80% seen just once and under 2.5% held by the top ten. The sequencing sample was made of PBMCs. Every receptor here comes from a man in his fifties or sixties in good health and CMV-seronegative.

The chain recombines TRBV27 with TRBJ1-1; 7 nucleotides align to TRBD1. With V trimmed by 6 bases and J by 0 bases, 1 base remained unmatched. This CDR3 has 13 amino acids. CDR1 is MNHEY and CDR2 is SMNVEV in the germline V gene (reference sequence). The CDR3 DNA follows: TGTGCCAGCAGAGACAGGGTGAACACTGAAGCTTTCTTT. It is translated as CASRDRVNTEAFF.

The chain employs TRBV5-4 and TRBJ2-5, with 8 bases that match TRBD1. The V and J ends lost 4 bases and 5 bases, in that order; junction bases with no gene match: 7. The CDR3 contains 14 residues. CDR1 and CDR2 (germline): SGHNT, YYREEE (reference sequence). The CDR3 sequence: CASSPGGAAETQYF. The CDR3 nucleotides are TGTGCCAGCAGCCCAGGGGGCGCGGCGGAGACCCAGTACTTC.

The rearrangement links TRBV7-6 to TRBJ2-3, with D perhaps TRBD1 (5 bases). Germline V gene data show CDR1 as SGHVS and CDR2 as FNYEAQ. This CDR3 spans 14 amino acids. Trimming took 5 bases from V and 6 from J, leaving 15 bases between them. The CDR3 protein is CASSPGAASDTQYF. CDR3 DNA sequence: TGTGCCAGCAGCCCTGGGGCAGCCTCGGATACGCAGTATTTT.

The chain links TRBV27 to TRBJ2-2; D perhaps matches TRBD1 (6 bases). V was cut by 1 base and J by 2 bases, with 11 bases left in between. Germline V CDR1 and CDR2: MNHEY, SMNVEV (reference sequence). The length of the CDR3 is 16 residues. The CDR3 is CASSLLGTTNTGELFF. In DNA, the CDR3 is TGTGCCAGCAGTTTATTGGGGACAACCAACACCGGGGAGCTGTTTTTT.

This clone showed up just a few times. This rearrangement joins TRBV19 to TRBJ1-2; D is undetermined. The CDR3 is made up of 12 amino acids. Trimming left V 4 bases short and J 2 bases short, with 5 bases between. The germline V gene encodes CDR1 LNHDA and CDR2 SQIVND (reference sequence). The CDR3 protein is CASSRQNYGYTF. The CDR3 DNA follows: TGTGCCAGTAGTAGGCAGAACTATGGCTACACCTTC. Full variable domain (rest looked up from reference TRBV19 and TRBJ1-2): DGGITQSPKYLFRKEGQNVTLSCEQNLNHDAMYWYRQDPGQGLRLIYYSQIVNDFQKGDIAEGYSVSREKKESFPLTVTSAQKNPTAFYLCASSRQNYGYTFGSGTRLTVV.

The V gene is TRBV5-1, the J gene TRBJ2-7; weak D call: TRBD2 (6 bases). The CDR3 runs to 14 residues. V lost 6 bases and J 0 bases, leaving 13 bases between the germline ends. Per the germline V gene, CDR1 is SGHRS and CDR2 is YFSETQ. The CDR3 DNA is TGCGCCAGCAAATCGGGACTCGGCTCCTACGAGCAGTACTTC. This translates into CASKSGLGSYEQYF.

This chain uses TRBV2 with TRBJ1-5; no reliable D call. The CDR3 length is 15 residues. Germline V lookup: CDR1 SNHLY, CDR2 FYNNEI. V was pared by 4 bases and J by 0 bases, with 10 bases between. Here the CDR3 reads CASSARTNSNQPQHF. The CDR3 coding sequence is TGTGCCAGCAGTGCCCGAACAAATAGCAATCAGCCCCAGCATTTT. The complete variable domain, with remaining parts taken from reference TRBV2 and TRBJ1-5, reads EPEVTQTPSHQVTQMGQEVILRCVPISNHLYFYWYRQILGQKVEFLVSFYNNEISEKSEIFDDQFSVERPDGSNFTLKIRSTKLEDSAMYFCASSARTNSNQPQHFGDGTRLSIL.

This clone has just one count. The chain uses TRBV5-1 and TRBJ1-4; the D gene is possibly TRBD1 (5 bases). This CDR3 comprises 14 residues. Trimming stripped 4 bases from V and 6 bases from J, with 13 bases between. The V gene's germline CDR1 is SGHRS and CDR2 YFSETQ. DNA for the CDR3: TGCGCCAGCAGCGGCGGGACCGCAGATGAAAAACTGTTTTTT. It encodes CASSGGTADEKLFF.

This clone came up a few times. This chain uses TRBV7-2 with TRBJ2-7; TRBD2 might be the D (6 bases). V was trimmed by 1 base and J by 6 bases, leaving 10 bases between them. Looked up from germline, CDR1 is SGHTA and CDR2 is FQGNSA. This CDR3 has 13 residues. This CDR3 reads CASSLGPTSEQYF. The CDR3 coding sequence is TGTGCCAGCAGCTTAGGGCCGACTAGCGAGCAGTACTTC.

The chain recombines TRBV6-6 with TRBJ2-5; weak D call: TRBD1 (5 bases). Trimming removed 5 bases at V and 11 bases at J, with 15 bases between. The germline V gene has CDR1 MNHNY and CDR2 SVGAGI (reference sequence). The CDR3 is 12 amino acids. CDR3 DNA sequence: TGTGCCAGCAGTACCCCGCAGGGTGAGCAGTACTTC. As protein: CASSTPQGEQYF.

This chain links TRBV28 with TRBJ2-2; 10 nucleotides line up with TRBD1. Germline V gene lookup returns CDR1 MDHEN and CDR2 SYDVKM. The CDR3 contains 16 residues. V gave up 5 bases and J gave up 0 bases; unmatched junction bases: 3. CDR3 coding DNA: TGTGCCAGCAGTCTGACAGGGGGCGCGAACACCGGGGAGCTGTTTTTT. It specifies CASSLTGGANTGELFF.

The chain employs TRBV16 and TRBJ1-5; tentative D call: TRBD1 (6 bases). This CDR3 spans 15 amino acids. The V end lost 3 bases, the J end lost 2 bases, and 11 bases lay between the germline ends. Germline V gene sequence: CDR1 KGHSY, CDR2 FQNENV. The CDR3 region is CASSHLGGGNQPQHF. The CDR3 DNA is TGTGCCAGCAGCCATTTAGGGGGGGGCAATCAGCCCCAGCATTTT.

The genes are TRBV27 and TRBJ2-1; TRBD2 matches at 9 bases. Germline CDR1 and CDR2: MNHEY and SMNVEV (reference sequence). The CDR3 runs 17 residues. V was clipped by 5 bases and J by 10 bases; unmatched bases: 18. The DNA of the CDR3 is TGTGCCAGCAGTGGGACCGGGACTAGCCCAGGGGTAAGCGAGCAGTTCTTC. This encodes CASSGTGTSPGVSEQFF.

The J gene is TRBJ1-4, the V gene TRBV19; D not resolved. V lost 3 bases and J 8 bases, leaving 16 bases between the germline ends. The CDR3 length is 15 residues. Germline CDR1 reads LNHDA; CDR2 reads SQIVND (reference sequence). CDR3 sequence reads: CASSISGGLGEKLFF. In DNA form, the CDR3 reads TGTGCCAGTAGTATCTCAGGAGGGCTGGGGGAAAAACTGTTTTTT.

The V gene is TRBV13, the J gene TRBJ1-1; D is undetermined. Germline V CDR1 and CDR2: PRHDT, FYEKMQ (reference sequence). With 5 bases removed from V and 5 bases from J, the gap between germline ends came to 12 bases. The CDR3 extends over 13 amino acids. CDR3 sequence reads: CASSLRPETEAFF. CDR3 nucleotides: TGTGCCAGCAGCCTCCGACCGGAGACTGAAGCTTTCTTT.

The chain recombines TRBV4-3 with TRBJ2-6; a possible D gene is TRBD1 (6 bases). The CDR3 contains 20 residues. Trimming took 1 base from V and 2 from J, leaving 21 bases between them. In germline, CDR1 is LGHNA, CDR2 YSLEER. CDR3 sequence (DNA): TGCGCCAGCAGCCAAGCGGAAACAGGGAGTTTATTAGCTGGGGCCAACGTCCTGACTTTC. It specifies CASSQAETGSLLAGANVLTF.

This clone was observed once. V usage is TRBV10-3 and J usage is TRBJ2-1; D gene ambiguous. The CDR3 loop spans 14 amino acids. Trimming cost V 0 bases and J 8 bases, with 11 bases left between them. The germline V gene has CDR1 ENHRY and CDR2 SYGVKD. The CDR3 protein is CAISESSVGDEQFF. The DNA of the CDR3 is TGTGCCATCAGTGAGTCATCCGTGGGCGATGAGCAGTTCTTC.

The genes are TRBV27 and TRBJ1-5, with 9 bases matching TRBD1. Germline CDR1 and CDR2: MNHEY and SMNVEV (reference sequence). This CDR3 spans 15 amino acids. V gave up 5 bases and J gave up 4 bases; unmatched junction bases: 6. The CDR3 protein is CASSQGDRANQPQHF. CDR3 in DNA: TGTGCCAGCAGTCAAGGGGACAGGGCGAATCAGCCCCAGCATTTT.

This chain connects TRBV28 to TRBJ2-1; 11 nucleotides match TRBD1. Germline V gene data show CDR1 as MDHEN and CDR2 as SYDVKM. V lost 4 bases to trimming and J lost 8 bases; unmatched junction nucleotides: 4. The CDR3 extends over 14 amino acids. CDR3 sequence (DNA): TGTGCCAGCAGTTCGGACAGGGGGCGATATGAGCAGTTCTTC. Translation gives CASSSDRGRYEQFF.

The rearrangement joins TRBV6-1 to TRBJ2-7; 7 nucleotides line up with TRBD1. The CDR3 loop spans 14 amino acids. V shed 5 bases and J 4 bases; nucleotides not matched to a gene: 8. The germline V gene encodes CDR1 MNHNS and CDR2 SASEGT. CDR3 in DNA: TGTGCCAGCAGTTCCGACAGGGTATCGTACGAGCAGTACTTC. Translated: CASSSDRVSYEQYF.

The CDR3 coding sequence is TGTGCCAGCAGTAACCAGGGGCTGAACACTGAAGCTTTCTTT. Protein: CASSNQGLNTEAFF. The chain recombines TRBV6-5 with TRBJ1-1; D perhaps matches TRBD1 (6 bases). V was clipped by 5 bases and J by 0 bases, with 10 bases between them. This CDR3 is built from 14 residues. Germline CDR1 is MNHEY and CDR2 is SVGAGI.

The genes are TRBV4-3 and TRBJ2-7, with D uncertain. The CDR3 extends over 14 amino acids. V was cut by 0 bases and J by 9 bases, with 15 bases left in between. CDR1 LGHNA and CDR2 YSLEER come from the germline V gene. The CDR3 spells CASSQDQIAPVQYF. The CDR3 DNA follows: TGCGCCAGCAGCCAAGATCAAATAGCTCCCGTGCAGTACTTC.

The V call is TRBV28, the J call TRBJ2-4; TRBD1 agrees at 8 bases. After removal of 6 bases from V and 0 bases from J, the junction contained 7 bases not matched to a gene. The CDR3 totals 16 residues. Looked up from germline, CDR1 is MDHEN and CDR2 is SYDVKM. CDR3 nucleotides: TGTGCCAGCAGGCCCAGGGGGCAAGGAGCCAAAAACATTCAGTACTTC. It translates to CASRPRGQGAKNIQYF.

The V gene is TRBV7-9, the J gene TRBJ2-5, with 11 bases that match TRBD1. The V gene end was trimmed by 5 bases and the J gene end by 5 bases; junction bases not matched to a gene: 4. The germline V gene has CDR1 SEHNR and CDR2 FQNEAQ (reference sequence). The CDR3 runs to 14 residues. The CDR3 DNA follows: TGTGCCAGCAGCAAGGACAGGGGGCTCGAGACCCAGTACTTC. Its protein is CASSKDRGLETQYF.

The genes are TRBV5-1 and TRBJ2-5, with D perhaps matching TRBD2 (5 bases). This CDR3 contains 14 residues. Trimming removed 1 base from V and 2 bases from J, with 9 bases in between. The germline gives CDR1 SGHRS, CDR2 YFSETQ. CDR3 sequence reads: CASSLTTGQETQYF. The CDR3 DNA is TGCGCCAGCAGCTTGACCACGGGACAAGAGACCCAGTACTTC.

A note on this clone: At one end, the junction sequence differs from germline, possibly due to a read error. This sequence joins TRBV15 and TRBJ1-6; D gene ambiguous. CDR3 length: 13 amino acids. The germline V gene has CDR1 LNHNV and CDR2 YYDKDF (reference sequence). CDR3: CATSRQFNSPLNF. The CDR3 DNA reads TGTGCCACCAGCAGACAGTTTAATTCACCCCTCAACTTT.

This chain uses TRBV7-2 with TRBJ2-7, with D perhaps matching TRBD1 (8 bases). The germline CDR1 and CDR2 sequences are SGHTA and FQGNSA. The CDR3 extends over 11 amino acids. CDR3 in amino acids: CATGGGYEQYF. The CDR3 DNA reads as TGTGCTACAGGGGGGGGGTACGAGCAGTACTTC.

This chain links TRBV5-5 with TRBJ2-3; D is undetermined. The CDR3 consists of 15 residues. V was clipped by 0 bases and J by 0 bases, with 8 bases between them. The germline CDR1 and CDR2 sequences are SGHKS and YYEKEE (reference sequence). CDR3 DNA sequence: TGTGCCAGCAGCTTGGCTGAGTCTAGCACAGATACGCAGTATTTT. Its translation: CASSLAESSTDTQYF.

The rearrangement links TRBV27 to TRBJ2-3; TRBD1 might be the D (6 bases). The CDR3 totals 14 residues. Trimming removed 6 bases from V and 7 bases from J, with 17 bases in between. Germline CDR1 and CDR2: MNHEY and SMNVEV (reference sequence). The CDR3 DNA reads TGTGCCAGCAGCCGGGACACCGGACTTTATACGCAGTATTTT. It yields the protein CASSRDTGLYTQYF.

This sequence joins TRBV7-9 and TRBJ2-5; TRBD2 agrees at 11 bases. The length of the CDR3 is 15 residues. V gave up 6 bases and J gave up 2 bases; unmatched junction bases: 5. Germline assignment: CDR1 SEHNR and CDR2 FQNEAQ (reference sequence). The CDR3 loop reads CASSTSGGPQETQYF. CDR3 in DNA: TGTGCCAGCAGTACTAGCGGGGGCCCGCAAGAGACCCAGTACTTC.